Here is one T cell receptor beta chain with its context. Its antigen is still unknown. This sample was included in a study of vaccination effects on CD4 cells after COVID-19. Whole-study findings and limits: Clones from infection and from vaccination both contracted markedly late after vaccination. In convalescent patients, vaccine-induced clones largely differed from infection-induced clones.

Expansion with viral peptide pools was applied to antigen-specific CD4+ T cells by the ViraFEST assay prior to sequencing. Cultured cells yielded isolated CD4+ T cells after about ten days. SARS-CoV-2 infection was confirmed by PCR in the person between March and December 2020. With an HIV-1 Nef peptide pool, the negative control culture was set up. On days 3 and 7, fresh IL-2 medium replaced half the medium. Only in-frame clones appear in the TCRdb table, and some are missing; sequencing was by immunoSEQ multiplex PCR. The profile shows 70,000 or so clones, more than 65% of them singletons. The source is a human donor who had a prior SARS-CoV-2 infection. The starting material was CD4+ T cells from PBMCs cultured with HIV peptides, obtained before COVID-19 vaccination. Subset described: HIV-1 Nef peptide pool negative control/reference culture.

The CDR3 region is CASSRAGNGYTF. The CDR3 nucleotides are TGCGCCAGCAGCCGGGCAGGTAATGGCTACACCTTC. The chain recombines TRBV5-1 with TRBJ1-2; D gene ambiguous. The CDR3 has 12 residues. Trimming left V 4 bases short and J 6 bases short, with 10 bases between. The germline gives CDR1 SGHRS, CDR2 YFSETQ.